This T cell receptor (beta chain) was identified in a study of blood T cell repertoires in COVID-19 (dated by TCRdb to the early 2020s). In the study overall: The collaborator samples originated in the United States, Italy and Spain and spanned the acute and convalescent phases of COVID-19. Samples came from the ongoing ImmuneRACE study (first 160 participants) plus 1,254 subjects from 6 global collaborators. The sample metadata nearly always contained a de-identified subject ID, COVID-19 status, age in years and sex. A freely available public database, intended as a resource for researchers studying the immune response to SARS-CoV-2, is where the repertoires were released. The material from the prospective study consisted of cDNA or gDNA derived from T cells, B-cell-depleted T cells, or PBMCs. Subjects who had been exposed to COVID-19, were actively infected with it, or had recovered from it provided the deeply sampled blood TCRbeta repertoires that made up the dataset. HLA class I and class II types, where available, came from metadata supplied by the sample provider rather than from assay-based typing.

TCRbeta CDR3 regions were amplified from genomic DNA by means of the immunoSEQ Assay, a bias-controlled multiplex PCR. The paper's data handling went like this. The number of nucleated cells in each sample was estimated from the amplification of reference gene primers within the assay. To quantify the absolute abundance of each unique TCRbeta CDR3 rearrangement, sequence reads were collapsed and filtered. For each sample, productive Simpson clonality was calculated by taking the square root of Simpson's diversity index across productive rearrangements. What TCRdb holds here is the immuneACCESS table cut down to in-frame rearrangements. Part of the clones is not present; checked against another copy, under half of the missing clones reflect an unresolved V gene, and the others are unexplained. V and J calls and clone size are copied from that table; D and trimming were computed from the DNA. The sample contains about 82,000 clones, more than 85% of them found a single time. The ten largest clones represent more than 0.9% of the sample.

In the prospective study, participants were roughly 18 to 89 years old, resided in about two dozen geographic areas of the United States, and were enrolled through a virtual design. Cohort assignment in the prospective study relied on participant-reported clinical history from a screening survey and a study questionnaire. In the prospective study, mobile phlebotomists collected whole blood, serum and a nasopharyngeal or oropharyngeal swab from each participant. Additional blood draws and questionnaires over an approximately two-month period could optionally be provided by prospective study participants. Before DNA extraction, prospective study blood samples were shipped either frozen or at room temperature. From the germline V gene, CDR1 is SNHLY and CDR2 is FYNNEI. From its cysteine to its phenylalanine, the CDR3 spans 14 amino acids. Only CDR3 DNA is held: 42 bases, read in frame from base 1. V loses 10 bases, J loses 3 bases, and the germline ends lie 17 bases apart.

Summary of the overall study and its limitations: Clinical and demographic metadata were provided uncurated, with the amount varying by source and participant.

Comments on this clone: Its antigen remains undetermined. Per-base qualities were not stored, and no clone one base away is much larger.

The origin of this receptor is a woman aged 45 to 65 with acute COVID-19. The sequencing input was PBMCs or T cells enriched from blood (not recorded which). The receptor chain draws on TRBV2 and TRBJ2-3, with a weak D call of TRBD2 (7 bases match). DNA sequence: TGTGCCACCACGGGGGGCGCGGTAACAGATACGCAGTATTTT. It translates to CATTGGAVTDTQYF.